The clone carrying this T cell receptor beta chain showed up just a few times. Antigen unknown. The data were obtained in a study of OX40 agonist ivuxolimab in advanced cancers. Whole-study context: Each patient was given ivuxolimab into a vein every 2 weeks, at 0.01 to 10 mg/kg. Study results and caveats: Dosing at 0.1 to 3.0 mg/kg was accompanied by clonal expansion of CD4+ and CD8+ blood T cells by week 6. CD8+ T cells averaged more expanded clones than CD4+.

Only in-frame clones appear in the TCRdb table, and some are missing; sequencing was by immunoSEQ multiplex PCR. The sample records 70,000 to 80,000 clones, about nine tenths being singletons. This sequence was found in an adult with an advanced solid tumor such as melanoma, head and neck, liver or kidney cancer. Sequences were derived from CD4+ or CD8+ T cells sorted from blood, sampled in a trial of the OX40 agonist ivuxolimab.

As DNA, the CDR3 is TGCGCCAGCAGTAAGGGCCTTGGGTATGAGCAGTTCTTC. This translates into CASSKGLGYEQFF. This chain joins TRBV5-1 and TRBJ2-1, with D unclear. Looked up from germline, CDR1 is SGHRS and CDR2 is YFSETQ. With 5 bases removed from V and 8 bases from J, the gap between germline ends came to 14 bases. This CDR3 has 13 amino acids.